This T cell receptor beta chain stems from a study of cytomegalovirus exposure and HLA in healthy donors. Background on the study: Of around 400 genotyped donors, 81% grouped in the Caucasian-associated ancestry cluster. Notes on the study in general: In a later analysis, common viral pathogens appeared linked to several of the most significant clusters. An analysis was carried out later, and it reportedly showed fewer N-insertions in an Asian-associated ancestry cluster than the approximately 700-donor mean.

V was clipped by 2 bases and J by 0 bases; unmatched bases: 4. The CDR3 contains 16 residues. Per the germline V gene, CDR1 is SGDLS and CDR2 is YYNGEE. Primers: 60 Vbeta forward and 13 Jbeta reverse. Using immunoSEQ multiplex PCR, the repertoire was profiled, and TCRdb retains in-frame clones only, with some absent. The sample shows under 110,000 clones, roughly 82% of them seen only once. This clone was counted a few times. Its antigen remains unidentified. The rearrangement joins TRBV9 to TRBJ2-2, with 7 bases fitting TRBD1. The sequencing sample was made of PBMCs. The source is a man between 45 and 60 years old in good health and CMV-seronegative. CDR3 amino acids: CASSVRGQANTGELFF. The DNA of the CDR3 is TGTGCCAGCAGCGTTAGAGGACAGGCGAACACCGGGGAGCTGTTTTTT.